The 30 T cell receptor beta chains below were found in one sample sequenced in a study of OX40 agonist ivuxolimab in advanced cancers. Clones were sequenced by immunoSEQ multiplex PCR, and TCRdb holds only the in-frame ones, with some missing. In the table there are about 62,000 clones, 60% to 85% of which are singletons. Sample: CD4+ or CD8+ T cells sorted from blood, taken in a trial of the OX40 agonist ivuxolimab. Source of these receptors: an adult with an advanced solid tumor such as melanoma, head and neck, liver or kidney cancer.

This chain uses TRBV5-1 with TRBJ2-7, with 10 bases matching TRBD2. This CDR3 region has 17 residues. Trimming at V came to 4 bases and at J to 1 base, leaving 11 bases not matched to a gene. Germline V gene data show CDR1 as SGHRS and CDR2 as YFSETQ. The CDR3 nucleotides read TGCGCCAGCAGCCACGGCTCTAGCGGGAGTATATCCTACGAGCAGTACTTC. This translates into CASSHGSSGSISYEQYF.

The V gene is TRBV28, the J gene TRBJ2-7; a weak D match, TRBD2 (6 bases). This CDR3 comprises 16 residues. V was clipped by 6 bases and J by 0 bases, with 18 bases between them. CDR1 and CDR2 (germline): MDHEN, SYDVKM. CDR3: CASRGLAQGDSYEQYF. The CDR3 bases are TGTGCCAGCAGGGGGCTAGCGCAGGGCGACTCCTACGAGCAGTACTTC. The entire variable domain, with the rest obtained from reference TRBV28 and TRBJ2-7, is as follows: DVKVTQSSRYLVKRTGEKVFLECVQDMDHENMFWYRQDPGLGLRLIYFSYDVKMKEKGDIPEGYSVSREKKERFSLILESASTNQTSMYLCASRGLAQGDSYEQYFGPGTRLTVT.

This clone was observed a few times. J is TRBJ1-1 and V is TRBV18, with TRBD1 as a possible D gene (5 bases). Germline V gene lookup returns CDR1 KGHSH and CDR2 LQKENI. Trimming shortened V by 4 bases and J by 4 bases, and 16 bases separated the two germline ends. The length of the CDR3 is 15 residues. CDR3 bases: TGTGCCAGCTCACTGGGACTCCTCCTGGGCACTGAAGCTTTCTTT. Translation gives CASSLGLLLGTEAFF. Full variable domain (remainder filled in from reference TRBV18 and TRBJ1-1): NAGVMQNPRHLVRRRGQEARLRCSPMKGHSHVYWYRQLPEEGLKFMVYLQKENIIDESGMPKERFSAEFPKEGPSILRIQQVVRGDSAAYFCASSLGLLLGTEAFFGQGTRLTVV.

The chain couples TRBV7-3 to TRBJ2-2; possibly TRBD1 for D (5 bases). Germline CDR1 and CDR2: SGHTA and FQGTGA. The CDR3 contains 16 residues. V was trimmed by 3 bases and J by 0 bases, leaving 11 bases between them. Here the CDR3 DNA reads TGTGCCAGCAGCTTGCTAGGGGCCTCGAACACCGGGGAGCTGTTTTTT. It specifies CASSLLGASNTGELFF.

In this sample, this clone turned up a few times. The genes are TRBV6-5 and TRBJ2-2; 7 nucleotides align to TRBD1. Trimming at V came to 5 bases and at J to 4 bases, leaving 4 bases not matched to a gene. Germline V gives CDR1 MNHEY, CDR2 SVGAGI. The CDR3 loop spans 14 amino acids. The CDR3 coding sequence is TGTGCCAGCAGTCGGGACAGCAGCACCGGGGAGCTGTTTTTT. Translated: CASSRDSSTGELFF.

This clone was counted a single time. The chain joins TRBV10-3 to TRBJ1-2; D might be TRBD1 (6 bases). The CDR3 length is 15 residues. The germline V gene encodes CDR1 ENHRY and CDR2 SYGVKD. V lost 6 bases and J 3 bases, leaving 17 bases between the germline ends. CDR3 DNA: TGTGCCATCAGGGGTGGGGGGGCCAATGACTATGGCTACACCTTC. Translation: CAIRGGGANDYGYTF.

The rearrangement uses TRBV11-1 and TRBJ1-1; D gene uncertain. V lost 0 bases and J lost 1, with 18 bases in between. The V gene's germline CDR1 is SGHAT and CDR2 FQDESV (reference sequence). The CDR3 runs to 18 residues. The CDR3 coding sequence is TGTGCCAGCAGCTTAGCGCGTTCGAATACCGTTCGGAACACTGAAGCTTTCTTT. Translation: CASSLARSNTVRNTEAFF. Based on the CDR3 plus reference TRBV11-1 and TRBJ1-1, the full variable domain is EAEVAQSPRYKITEKSQAVAFWCDPISGHATLYWYRQILGQGPELLVQFQDESVVDDSQLPKDRFSAERLKGVDSTLKIQPAELGDSAMYLCASSLARSNTVRNTEAFFGQGTRLTVV.

The genes are TRBV25-1 and TRBJ2-3, with a possible D match to TRBD1 (6 bases). Germline-derived CDR1 and CDR2 are MGHDK and SYGVNS. This CDR3 has 17 amino acids. Trimming took off 2 bases at V and 0 bases at J, with 15 bases between the two ends. The CDR3, as DNA: TGTGCCAGCAGTGAACGAGGACAGCTTACTAGCACAGATACGCAGTATTTT. Protein sequence: CASSERGQLTSTDTQYF. Supplemented by reference TRBV25-1 and TRBJ2-3, the full variable domain reads EADIYQTPRYLVIGTGKKITLECSQTMGHDKMYWYQQDPGMELHLIHYSYGVNSTEKGDLSSESTVSRIRTEHFPLTLESARPSHTSQYLCASSERGQLTSTDTQYFGPGTRLTVL.

The chain links TRBV9 to TRBJ2-1; perhaps TRBD1 as D (6 bases). Trimming removed 2 bases from V and 5 bases from J, with 11 bases in between. The CDR3 sequence is 14 residues long. Germline CDR1 and CDR2: SGDLS and YYNGEE. CDR3 sequence: CASSVGDNNNEQFF. DNA for the CDR3: TGTGCCAGCAGCGTGGGGGACAACAACAATGAGCAGTTCTTC. Variable domain in full (rest from reference TRBV9 and TRBJ2-1): DSGVTQTPKHLITATGQRVTLRCSPRSGDLSVYWYQQSLDQGLQFLIQYYNGEERAKGNILERFSAQQFPDLHSELNLSSLELGDSALYFCASSVGDNNNEQFFGPGTRLTVL.

In nucleotides, the CDR3 is TGTGCCAGCACCCGGGGAAACATGAACACTGAAGCTTTCTTT. This codes for CASTRGNMNTEAFF. The rearrangement links TRBV28 to TRBJ1-1; D unresolved. Between the trimmed V and J ends, which lost 7 bases and 0 bases, there was a span of 12 bases. Germline V CDR1 and CDR2: MDHEN, SYDVKM. The CDR3 contains 14 residues.

This clone was picked up one time. The rearrangement links TRBV9 to TRBJ2-1; no definite D call. V gave up 3 bases and J gave up 4 bases, with 11 bases separating them. Germline CDR1 reads SGDLS; CDR2 reads YYNGEE. The CDR3 loop spans 14 amino acids. CDR3 bases: TGTGCCAGCAGCGATATGGACGGTTACAATGAGCAGTTCTTC. Its protein product is CASSDMDGYNEQFF.

The gene calls are TRBV7-6 and TRBJ1-1, with D unclear. There are 14 residues in the CDR3. CDR1 SGHVS and CDR2 FNYEAQ come from the germline V gene. V gave up 1 base and J gave up 1 base, with 7 bases separating them. CDR3 coding DNA: TGTGCCAGCAGCTTAGGGGTCGGGAACACTGAAGCTTTCTTT. Translation gives CASSLGVGNTEAFF.

This chain links TRBV6-1 with TRBJ2-7, with 9 bases lining up with TRBD2. J lost 2 bases, V lost 5 bases, and 4 bases had no gene match. Germline-derived CDR1 and CDR2 are MNHNS and SASEGT. The CDR3 is 14 amino acids. CDR3 nucleotides: TGTGCCAGCAGTCGCCTAGCGGGGACCTACGAGCAGTACTTC. Protein product: CASSRLAGTYEQYF.

This clone was seen a single time. This chain joins TRBV19 and TRBJ2-7; 7 nucleotides agree with TRBD2. This CDR3 spans 14 amino acids. Germline CDR1 is LNHDA and CDR2 is SQIVND (reference sequence). V dropped 5 bases and J dropped 0; count of bases not matched to a gene: 4. CDR3 protein: CASSPSSGSYEQYF. In nucleotides, the CDR3 is TGTGCCAGTAGTCCTTCTAGCGGCTCCTACGAGCAGTACTTC.

The CDR3 protein is CASSHKGQGLPQYF. The CDR3 bases are TGTGCCAGCAGCCACAAGGGACAGGGGTTACCCCAGTACTTC. V and J are TRBV14 and TRBJ2-5; 10 bases line up with TRBD1. The V gene end was trimmed by 3 bases and the J gene end by 9 bases; junction bases not matched to a gene: 7. The CDR3 loop spans 14 amino acids. Per the germline V gene, CDR1 is SGHDN and CDR2 is FVKESK.

The rearrangement joins TRBV5-1 to TRBJ2-3; a weak D match, TRBD2 (6 bases). V lost 3 bases, J lost 1 base, and 12 bases lay in between. The germline gives CDR1 SGHRS, CDR2 YFSETQ. The CDR3 runs to 15 residues. The CDR3 loop reads CASSSLGGGTDTQYF. CDR3 DNA sequence: TGCGCCAGCAGCTCCCTTGGCGGGGGCACAGATACGCAGTATTTT.

CDR3 in amino acids: CASSFRGATEAFF. CDR3 nucleotide sequence: TGTGCCAGCAGTTTCCGGGGGGCCACTGAAGCTTTCTTT. This chain links TRBV27 with TRBJ1-1; TRBD1 might be the D (6 bases). Germline V gene sequence: CDR1 MNHEY, CDR2 SMNVEV (reference sequence). V was clipped by 3 bases and J by 4 bases, with 9 bases between them. The CDR3 length is 13 residues.

The chain recombines TRBV7-2 with TRBJ1-5; perhaps TRBD1 as D (5 bases). From germline, CDR1 is SGHTA and CDR2 FQGNSA. The CDR3 has 14 amino acids. Trimming took off 3 bases at V and 2 bases at J, with 8 bases between the two ends. The CDR3 DNA follows: TGTGCCAGCAGCTTTTCGACAGGCAATCAGCCCCAGCATTTT. Translating it yields CASSFSTGNQPQHF.

This clone turned up a few times. This same CDR3 is encoded by further DNA sequences in the sample. The chain uses TRBV27 and TRBJ1-2, with 7 bases lining up with TRBD1. The germline CDR1 and CDR2 sequences are MNHEY and SMNVEV (reference sequence). The CDR3 consists of 14 residues. Trimming took 0 bases from V and 2 from J; bases not matched to a gene: 0. CDR3 region: CASSLSGGNYGYTF. The CDR3 DNA reads TGTGCCAGCAGTTTATCAGGGGGCAACTATGGCTACACCTTC.

The chain has TRBV7-2 and TRBJ1-1; 9 bases map to TRBD1. In germline, CDR1 is SGHTA, CDR2 FQGNSA. V lost 5 bases to trimming and J lost 6 bases; unmatched junction nucleotides: 7. This CDR3 contains 14 residues. CDR3 DNA: TGTGCCAGCAGCGGACAGGGGTTAGGGGCTGAAGCTTTCTTT. It yields the protein CASSGQGLGAEAFF.

This clone was seen only a few times. The rearrangement uses TRBV4-3 and TRBJ2-4; D is uncertain. The CDR3 is 16 residues long. V shed 0 bases and J shed 7 bases, with 16 bases lying between them. The germline V gene has CDR1 LGHNA and CDR2 YSLEER. The CDR3 region is CASSQDRMLSNNIQYF. Here the CDR3 DNA reads TGCGCCAGCAGCCAAGATAGAATGTTAAGCAATAACATTCAGTACTTC.

The chain employs TRBV29-1 and TRBJ1-1; D is undetermined. Trimming cost V 4 bases and J 6 bases, with 9 bases left between them. CDR3 length equals 11 residues. Germline-derived CDR1 and CDR2 are SQVTM and ANQGSEA. The CDR3 sequence is CSVVVLAEAFF. Here the CDR3 DNA reads TGCAGCGTTGTGGTACTCGCTGAAGCTTTCTTT.

The J gene is TRBJ2-6, the V gene TRBV29-1; no clear D. The CDR3 is 13 amino acids. V lost 8 bases, J lost 5 bases, and 13 bases lay in between. CDR1 and CDR2 (germline): SQVTM, ANQGSEA. The CDR3 region has the DNA TGCAGCCCAGACTGTGCTCGGGCCAACGTCCTGACTTTC. It yields the protein CSPDCARANVLTF.

V usage is TRBV6-1 and J usage is TRBJ2-7; no clear D. Germline CDR1 MNHNS, CDR2 SASEGT. The CDR3 runs 11 residues. V lost 0 bases and J 4 bases, leaving 1 base between the germline ends. CDR3 DNA sequence: TGTGCCAGCAGTGAAGCGTACGAGCAGTACTTC. The encoded protein is CASSEAYEQYF.

The chain couples TRBV10-3 to TRBJ2-7; D may be TRBD2 (5 bases). Germline V lookup: CDR1 ENHRY, CDR2 SYGVKD. V was trimmed by 6 bases and J by 4 bases, leaving 13 bases between them. This CDR3 is built from 13 residues. The CDR3 nucleotides read TGTGCCATCAGAAGCGGCGACGTTTACGAGCAGTACTTC. It is translated as CAIRSGDVYEQYF.

The rearrangement joins TRBV14 to TRBJ2-6; TRBD1 aligns across 7 bases. In germline, CDR1 is SGHDN, CDR2 FVKESK. The length of the CDR3 is 16 residues. Trimming at V came to 4 bases and at J to 5 bases, leaving 8 bases not matched to a gene. The CDR3 sequence is CASSPGGFLRANVLTF. The CDR3 DNA reads as TGTGCCAGCAGCCCAGGGGGATTTTTGAGGGCCAACGTCCTGACTTTC.

J is TRBJ2-7 and V is TRBV7-2; D gene ambiguous. Deletions cut 7 bases from V and 2 bases from J, with 9 bases between. Germline V gene sequence: CDR1 SGHTA, CDR2 FQGNSA. This CDR3 comprises 12 residues. The DNA of the CDR3 is TGTGCCAGCACCCGAGGAACCTACGAGCAGTACTTC. It codes for CASTRGTYEQYF. The whole variable domain, remainder taken from reference TRBV7-2 and TRBJ2-7, is GAGVSQSPSNKVTEKGKDVELRCDPISGHTALYWYRQSLGQGLEFLIYFQGNSAPDKSGLPSDRFSAERTGGSVSTLTIQRTQQEDSAVYLCASTRGTYEQYFGPGTRLTVT.

In this sample, this clone turned up once. The chain couples TRBV19 to TRBJ1-3; D gene ambiguous. This CDR3 is 11 amino acids long. The V end lost 7 bases, the J end lost 7 bases, and 8 bases lay between the germline ends. CDR1 is LNHDA, CDR2 SQIVND, per germline (reference sequence). The CDR3 bases are TGTGCCAGTACCGAGCGGAACACCATATATTTT. It translates to CASTERNTIYF.

The chain is built from TRBV4-1 and TRBJ2-2, with 8 nucleotides matching TRBD2. This CDR3 spans 16 amino acids. The germline V gene encodes CDR1 MGHRA and CDR2 YSYEKL. The ends lost 1 base at V and 1 base at J; junction bases unmatched: 2. The CDR3 reads CASSQGLAGNTGELFF. The DNA of the CDR3 is TGCGCCAGCAGCCAAGGTCTAGCGGGGAACACCGGGGAGCTGTTTTTT.

This sequence joins TRBV27 and TRBJ2-7; 9 bases map to TRBD1. Germline CDR1 is MNHEY and CDR2 is SMNVEV (reference sequence). The ends lost 5 bases at V and 2 bases at J; junction bases unmatched: 13. This CDR3 has 17 residues. The DNA of the CDR3 is TGTGCCAGCAGTAGCATCGGGACAGGGCTACTTACCTACGAGCAGTACTTC. This sequence encodes CASSSIGTGLLTYEQYF.